One sample yielded the 21 T cell receptor beta chains listed below, sequenced in a study of shared clonotypes between healthy human individuals (dated by TCRdb to about 2020). Libraries were prepared through the immunoSEQ multiplex PCR assay. Held by TCRdb, this immuneACCESS table contains in-frame sequences only and omits some clones. Under half of the omission traces to an unresolved V gene where checked; the cause of the rest is unknown. For this sample the table gives around 1,000,000 clones, of which roughly 80% were detected only once. The top ten hold about 0.94% of the sample. The sequencing sample was made of memory CD4+ T cells from PBMCs. The sample's cell subset or site, from its label and the paper: CD45RA-negative fraction. These receptors were obtained from a man aged 18 to 30 in good health. Some clones in this sample may be carry-over from other donors' samples.

This clone was found a few times. V is TRBV7-9 and J is TRBJ1-1, with a possible D match to TRBD1 (5 bases). There are 14 residues in the CDR3. The V gene's germline CDR1 is SEHNR and CDR2 FQNEAQ (reference sequence). The V and J ends lost 3 bases and 0 bases respectively, with 8 bases between them. CDR3 loop: CASSFGTVNTEAFF. CDR3 DNA sequence: TGTGCCAGCAGCTTTGGGACGGTGAACACTGAAGCTTTCTTT.

CDR3 protein: CARSPPGGHQPQHF. CDR3 DNA sequence: TGTGCCAGAAGTCCACCAGGGGGGCATCAGCCCCAGCATTTT. The chain links TRBV5-3 to TRBJ1-5; 7 nucleotides agree with TRBD1. TRBV5-3 has ORF status, its function being uncertain. The V and J ends lost 5 bases and 5 bases, in that order; junction bases with no gene match: 7. The CDR3 loop spans 14 amino acids.

Turning to this clone: The sample carries other DNA sequences with the same CDR3. The V gene is TRBV18, the J gene TRBJ2-7; unclear D gene. The CDR3 extends over 12 amino acids. V was trimmed by 0 bases and J by 1 base, leaving 1 base between them. Germline CDR1 is KGHSH and CDR2 is LQKENI. The CDR3, as DNA: TGTGCCAGCTCACCACCGTCCTACGAGCAGTACTTC. It yields the protein CASSPPSYEQYF.

A note on this clone: The same CDR3 can be traced to other DNA sequences in this sample. The V and J genes are TRBV5-6 and TRBJ2-5, with D perhaps TRBD1 or TRBD2 (6 bases each). The V end lost 4 bases, the J end lost 2 bases, and 9 bases lay between the germline ends. Germline CDR1 is SGHDT and CDR2 is YYEEEE. The CDR3 is 13 residues long. CDR3 sequence reads: CASSRGPQETQYF. CDR3 DNA: TGTGCCAGCAGCCGGGGGCCACAAGAGACCCAGTACTTC.

This rearrangement joins TRBV18 to TRBJ2-1; either TRBD1 or TRBD2 may fit D (5 bases each). CDR3 length: 15 amino acids. The germline CDR1 and CDR2 sequences are KGHSH and LQKENI. Deletions cut 6 bases from V and 1 base from J, with 13 bases between. The CDR3 DNA reads as TGTGCCAGCTCCCAGGGAGACAGTTCCTACAATGAGCAGTTCTTC. Amino acids: CASSQGDSSYNEQFF.

The V call is TRBV4-3, the J call TRBJ2-5; no reliable D call. Trimming pared 4 bases from V and 5 bases from J, leaving 11 bases between. There are 13 residues in the CDR3. Per the germline V gene, CDR1 is LGHNA and CDR2 is YSLEER. The CDR3 protein is CASSRFESETQYF. The CDR3 DNA sequence: TGCGCCAGCAGCCGATTTGAGTCCGAGACCCAGTACTTC.

The V gene is TRBV2, the J gene TRBJ1-2, with a weak D call TRBD1 (6 bases). This CDR3 comprises 17 residues. In germline, CDR1 is SNHLY, CDR2 FYNNEI. V was pared by 0 bases and J by 0 bases, with 14 bases between. Here the CDR3 DNA reads TGTGCCAGCAGTGAAGCCTTGATGAGACAGGCTAACTATGGCTACACCTTC. This translates into CASSEALMRQANYGYTF.

The V and J genes are TRBV11-1 and TRBJ1-2; D unresolved. The CDR3 totals 14 residues. V lost 2 bases, J lost 4 bases, and 11 bases lay in between. Per germline, CDR1 SGHAT and CDR2 FQDESV (reference sequence). In DNA, the CDR3 is TGTGCCAGCAGCTTATTTCCAGGCTTCTATGGCTACACCTTC. Amino acids: CASSLFPGFYGYTF.

The chain is built from TRBV6-5 and TRBJ2-5; D call uncertain. The CDR3 is 15 amino acids. In germline, CDR1 is MNHEY, CDR2 SVGAGI. V was clipped by 2 bases and J by 0 bases, with 10 bases between them. CDR3 nucleotides: TGTGCCAGCAGTTACGATTCAACGGACCAAGAGACCCAGTACTTC. Residues: CASSYDSTDQETQYF.

This rearrangement joins TRBV28 to TRBJ2-7; possibly TRBD1 for D (5 bases). The CDR3 length is 14 residues. Germline CDR1 MDHEN, CDR2 SYDVKM. V lost 1 base to trimming and J lost 0 bases, with 7 bases between them. The CDR3 loop reads CASSLYRNSYEQYF. The CDR3 coding sequence is TGTGCCAGCAGTTTATACAGGAACTCCTACGAGCAGTACTTC.

Only a few counts were recorded for this clone. The rearrangement joins TRBV30 to TRBJ1-5; 8 nucleotides line up with TRBD1. CDR1 GTSNPN and CDR2 SVGIG come from the germline V gene (reference sequence). The CDR3 contains 15 residues. The V segment lost 1 base and the J segment 0 bases; nucleotides outside the gene matches: 2. The CDR3 sequence: CAWSEGQASNQPQHF. DNA for the CDR3: TGTGCCTGGAGTGAGGGACAGGCTAGCAATCAGCCCCAGCATTTT. Full variable domain (remainder filled in from reference TRBV30 and TRBJ1-5): SQTIHQWPATLVQPVGSPLSLECTVEGTSNPNLYWYRQAAGRGLQLLFYSVGIGQISSEVPQNLSASRPQDRQFILSSKKLLLSDSGFYLCAWSEGQASNQPQHFGDGTRLSIL.

The rearrangement joins TRBV7-2 to TRBJ1-3; D is undetermined. This CDR3 has 15 amino acids. Germline CDR1 SGHTA, CDR2 FQGNSA. Trimming cost V 1 base and J 0 bases, with 7 bases left between them. CDR3 coding DNA: TGTGCCAGCAGCTTAGGGCAGAGCTCTGGAAACACCATATATTTT. Protein product: CASSLGQSSGNTIYF.

In this sample, this clone turned up once. The DNA for the CDR3 is TGCGCCAGCAGCCCTGGGGCAGAGCCCTATCAGCCCCAGCATTTT. Its protein product is CASSPGAEPYQPQHF. The V gene is TRBV5-1, the J gene TRBJ1-5, with D possibly TRBD1 on 5 matching bases. The germline gives CDR1 SGHRS, CDR2 YFSETQ. The CDR3 sequence is 15 residues long. Trimming shortened V by 4 bases and J by 5 bases, and 16 bases separated the two germline ends.

In this sample, this clone turned up once. The J gene is TRBJ1-1, the V gene TRBV6-1; D gene unclear. Germline V gene sequence: CDR1 MNHNS, CDR2 SASEGT. CDR3 length: 14 amino acids. Trimming cost V 2 bases and J 1 base, with 8 bases left between them. CDR3 coding DNA: TGTGCCAGCAGTGAACAGCCGGGGAACACTGAAGCTTTCTTT. Translation gives CASSEQPGNTEAFF.

The V gene is TRBV18, the J gene TRBJ2-5, with 11 bases lining up with TRBD1. The CDR3 covers 17 residues. In germline, CDR1 is KGHSH, CDR2 LQKENI. Trimming at V came to 0 bases and at J to 5 bases, leaving 8 bases not matched to a gene. The CDR3 region is CASSPPGQGVPGETQYF. As DNA, the CDR3 is TGTGCCAGCTCACCACCGGGACAGGGGGTTCCGGGGGAGACCCAGTACTTC.

This clone came up once. The rearrangement links TRBV4-3 to TRBJ1-2, with TRBD1 matching over 8 bases. The junction had 6 bases not matched to a gene; V was cut back by 3 bases and J by 3 bases. The germline CDR1 and CDR2 sequences are LGHNA and YSLEER. The CDR3 loop spans 15 amino acids. CDR3 residues: CASSQGPGGDYGYTF. For the CDR3, the DNA is TGCGCCAGCAGCCAGGGCCCAGGGGGCGACTATGGCTACACCTTC.

V usage is TRBV6-5 and J usage is TRBJ1-3; D gene ambiguous. This CDR3 is built from 15 residues. Germline V gene data show CDR1 as MNHEY and CDR2 as SVGAGI. V was pared by 6 bases and J by 4 bases, with 16 bases between. The CDR3 sequence is CASSTLPAGGNTIYF. CDR3 bases: TGTGCCAGCAGCACACTCCCAGCCGGGGGAAACACCATATATTTT.

This clone was observed a single time. The CDR3 spells CASSYGGESYEQYF. The CDR3 DNA is TGTGCCAGCAGCTACGGGGGTGAGTCCTACGAGCAGTACTTC. The rearrangement joins TRBV7-3 to TRBJ2-7, with D perhaps TRBD2 (6 bases). The CDR3 covers 14 residues. V lost 4 bases and J lost 1, with 11 bases in between. CDR1 is SGHTA and CDR2 is FQGTGA in the germline V gene.

The chain links TRBV7-7 to TRBJ2-2; 8 bases map to TRBD1. Unmatched junction bases numbered 5, after V lost 5 bases and J lost 3 bases. Germline CDR1 and CDR2: SSHAT and FNYEAQ (reference sequence). The CDR3 covers 15 residues. For the CDR3, the DNA is TGTGCCAGCAGCCCCCAGGGGGCTGACACCGGGGAGCTGTTTTTT. This gives the protein CASSPQGADTGELFF.

The chain has TRBV28 and TRBJ2-7, with D possibly being TRBD2 (5 bases). V dropped 5 bases and J dropped 4 bases, with 21 bases sitting between them. In germline, CDR1 is MDHEN, CDR2 SYDVKM. The CDR3 extends over 16 amino acids. The DNA for the CDR3 is TGTGCCAGCAGTCACCCCCCCTTAGCGATCGATTACGAGCAGTACTTC. As protein: CASSHPPLAIDYEQYF. The complete variable domain, with remaining parts taken from reference TRBV28 and TRBJ2-7, reads DVKVTQSSRYLVKRTGEKVFLECVQDMDHENMFWYRQDPGLGLRLIYFSYDVKMKEKGDIPEGYSVSREKKERFSLILESASTNQTSMYLCASSHPPLAIDYEQYFGPGTRLTVT.

The V gene is TRBV5-1, the J gene TRBJ2-7; the D call may be TRBD1 or TRBD2 (5 bases each). Per the germline V gene, CDR1 is SGHRS and CDR2 is YFSETQ. The CDR3 sequence is 14 residues long. Trimming left V 4 bases short and J 1 base short, with 12 bases between. The CDR3 is CASSIRDRSYEQYF. The CDR3 bases are TGCGCCAGCAGCATCCGGGACCGTTCCTACGAGCAGTACTTC.